This T cell receptor (beta chain) was identified in a study of OX40 agonist ivuxolimab in advanced cancers. A word on this clone: The antigen is undetermined.

Study findings and constraints: On average, a greater number of expanded clones characterised CD8+ T cells relative to CD4+.

Sequencing used immunoSEQ multiplex PCR; TCRdb keeps in-frame clones, though not all of them. Of fewer than 40,000 clones listed, approximately 86% are singletons. Patients were ruled out by autoimmune disease history or systemic immunosuppression. This clonotype originated in an adult with an advanced solid tumor such as melanoma, head and neck, liver or kidney cancer. The specimen comprised CD4+ or CD8+ T cells sorted from blood, sampled in a trial of the OX40 agonist ivuxolimab.

CDR3 sequence reads: CASSFSGAPGNEQFF. The CDR3 region has the DNA TGCGCCAGCAGCTTCTCGGGGGCCCCCGGCAATGAGCAGTTCTTC. The rearrangement uses TRBV5-1 and TRBJ2-1; D is perhaps TRBD1 or TRBD2 (6 bases each). The CDR3 has 15 amino acids. Germline V CDR1 and CDR2: SGHRS, YFSETQ. Trimming took off 2 bases at V and 6 bases at J, with 15 bases between the two ends.